The 5 T cell receptor beta chains below all came from one sample that was sequenced in a study of neoadjuvant anti-PD-1 for oral cavity cancer. Time point specified: after neoadjuvant nivolumab, at surgical resection. Using immunoSEQ multiplex PCR, the repertoire was profiled, and TCRdb retains in-frame clones only, with some absent. This sample has 37,000 or so clones; 38% occur once, and the top ten carry roughly 16%. The sample in question was tumor tissue, obtained after nivolumab (anti-PD-1) treatment. The receptors here all came from a person aged 35-79 years with oral cavity squamous cell carcinoma.

The J gene is TRBJ2-1, the V gene TRBV4-1; D not certain. Looked up from germline, CDR1 is MGHRA and CDR2 is YSYEKL. The V end was cut by 2 bases, the J end by 0 bases, with 5 bases between. The length of the CDR3 is 14 residues. CDR3 sequence reads: CASSQMASYNEQFF. Here the CDR3 DNA reads TGCGCCAGCAGCCAAATGGCCTCCTACAATGAGCAGTTCTTC.

In its sample, this clone was seen a few times. V and J are TRBV29-1 and TRBJ2-2, with 11 bases fitting TRBD1. Germline V gene data show CDR1 as SQVTM and CDR2 as ANQGSEA. The CDR3 covers 13 residues. With 6 bases clipped from V and 6 bases from J, the junction kept 3 bases outside the gene matches. CDR3 in DNA: TGCAGCGTGGGACAGGGGGAGGCCGGGGAGCTGTTTTTT. Its translation: CSVGQGEAGELFF.

This clone was detected only a few times. The rearrangement uses TRBV19 and TRBJ1-2; 9 bases are shared with TRBD1. V gave up 0 bases and J gave up 4 bases; unmatched junction bases: 3. The CDR3 is 15 amino acids. Per the germline V gene, CDR1 is LNHDA and CDR2 is SQIVND (reference sequence). CDR3 DNA: TGTGCCAGTAGTATAGAGACAGGGGGACTCTATGGCTACACCTTC. This sequence encodes CASSIETGGLYGYTF.

The V gene is TRBV12-2, the J gene TRBJ1-1. TRBV12-2 has pseudogene status. This CDR3 has 13 amino acids. CDR3 region: CASRRLIRTEAFF. In DNA, the CDR3 is TGTGCAAGTCGCCGACTAATTCGCACTGAAGCTTTCTTT.

The chain employs TRBV11-1 and TRBJ1-1, with unresolved D. The CDR3 is 15 residues long. V gave up 0 bases and J gave up 4 bases, with 12 bases separating them. Germline CDR1 and CDR2: SGHAT and FQDESV (reference sequence). The CDR3 sequence is CASSLAGLQFTEAFF. The CDR3 bases are TGTGCCAGCAGCTTAGCGGGATTACAGTTCACTGAAGCTTTCTTT.